This TCR beta chain originates from a study of shared clonotypes between healthy human individuals. Naive CD8 cells lacked CD45RO, underwent positive selection for CCR7 and left out terminally differentiated effector memory CD45RA+ cells. The CDR3 loop spans 14 amino acids. The V end was cut by 1 base, the J end by 8 bases, with 11 bases between. Looked up from germline, CDR1 is MNHEY and CDR2 is SMNVEV (reference sequence). Produced via immunoSEQ multiplex PCR; TCRdb's table is partial and in-frame only. There are roughly 2 million clones in the sample; approximately 94% occur only once, and about 1.1% lies in the top ten.

The chain combines TRBV27 with TRBJ1-4; D perhaps matches TRBD1 (5 bases). Specimen: naive CD8+ T cells sorted from blood. This clonotype originated in a man aged 18 to 30 in good health. The CDR3 DNA sequence: TGTGCCAGCAGTTTATGGGGGGAAAGGGAAAAACTGTTTTTT. Encoded protein: CASSLWGEREKLFF.